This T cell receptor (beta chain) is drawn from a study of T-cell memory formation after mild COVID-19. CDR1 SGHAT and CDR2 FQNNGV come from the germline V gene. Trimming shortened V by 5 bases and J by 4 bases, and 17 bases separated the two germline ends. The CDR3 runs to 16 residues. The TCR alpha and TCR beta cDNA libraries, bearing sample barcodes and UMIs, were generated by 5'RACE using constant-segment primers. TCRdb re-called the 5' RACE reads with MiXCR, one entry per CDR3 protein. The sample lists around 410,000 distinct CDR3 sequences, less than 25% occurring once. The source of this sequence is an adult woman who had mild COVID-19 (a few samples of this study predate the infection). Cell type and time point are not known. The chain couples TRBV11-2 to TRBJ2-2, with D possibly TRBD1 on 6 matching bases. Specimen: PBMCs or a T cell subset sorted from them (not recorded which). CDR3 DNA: TGTGCCAGCAGCCTCGTGGGGGCGCCCGGCACCGGGGAGCTGTTTTTT. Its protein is CASSLVGAPGTGELFF. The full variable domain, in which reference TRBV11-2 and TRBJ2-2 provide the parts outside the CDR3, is EAGVAQSPRYKIIEKRQSVAFWCNPISGHATLYWYQQILGQGPKLLIQFQNNGVVDDSQLPKDRFSAERLKGVDSTLKIQPAKLEDSAVYLCASSLVGAPGTGELFFGEGSRLTVL.